The sequence of this TCR beta chain was determined in a study of tumor and adjacent non-tumor tissue in lung cancer. Study-wide background: The patients, around 9 men and 5 women, were about 31 to 80 with stage I to III disease.

The library came from three nested PCR rounds adapted from ARM-PCR protocols. TCRdb re-called the multiplex PCR reads with MiXCR, one entry per CDR3 protein. The sample records about 78,000 distinct CDR3 sequences, 75% to 90% being singletons. This clonotype was recorded only once. Its target is not known. Germline and junction disagree at one end, which may indicate a read error. Study conclusions and caveats: Significantly higher TCR diversity was found in tumor than normal lung.

This sample's RNA came from whole unsorted tissue. Looked up from germline, CDR1 is SGHAT and CDR2 is FQDESV (reference sequence). This CDR3 comprises 15 residues. Sequencing was done on a sample of lung tumor tissue. The TCR sequence derives from a woman aged 45-65 years with non-small cell lung cancer. The V call is TRBV11-1, the J call TRBJ2-7; possible D gene TRBD2, 5 bases. This CDR3 is CTSGYEIATYYEQYF. The CDR3 DNA follows: TGTACCAGCGGCTACGAAATAGCGACATACTACGAGCAGTACTTC. Full variable domain (rest looked up from reference TRBV11-1 and TRBJ2-7): EAEVAQSPRYKITEKSQAVAFWCDPISGHATLYWYRQILGQGPELLVQFQDESVVDDSQLPKDRFSAERLKGVDSTLKIQPAELGDSAMYLCTSGYEIATYYEQYFGPGTRLTVT.